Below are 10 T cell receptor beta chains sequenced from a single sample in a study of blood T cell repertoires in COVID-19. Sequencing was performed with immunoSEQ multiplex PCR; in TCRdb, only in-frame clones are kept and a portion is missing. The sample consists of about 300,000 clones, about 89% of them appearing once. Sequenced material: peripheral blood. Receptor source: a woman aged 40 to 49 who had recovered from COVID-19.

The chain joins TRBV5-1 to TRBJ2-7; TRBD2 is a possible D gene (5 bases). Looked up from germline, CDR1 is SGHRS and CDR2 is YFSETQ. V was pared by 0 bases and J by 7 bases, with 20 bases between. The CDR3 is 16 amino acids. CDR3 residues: CASSLAAGPRTREQYF. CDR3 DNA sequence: TGCGCCAGCAGCTTGGCTGCGGGTCCCCGCACGCGGGAGCAGTACTTC.

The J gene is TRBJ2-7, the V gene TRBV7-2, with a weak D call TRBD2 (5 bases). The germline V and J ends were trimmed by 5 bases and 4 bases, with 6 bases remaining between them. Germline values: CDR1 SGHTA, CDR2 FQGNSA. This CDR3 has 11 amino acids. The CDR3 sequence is CASSPGYEQYF. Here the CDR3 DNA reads TGTGCCAGCAGCCCGGGATACGAGCAGTACTTC.

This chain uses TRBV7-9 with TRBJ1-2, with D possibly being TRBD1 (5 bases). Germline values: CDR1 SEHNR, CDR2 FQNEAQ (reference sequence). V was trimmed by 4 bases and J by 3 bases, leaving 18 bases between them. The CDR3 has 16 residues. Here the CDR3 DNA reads TGTGCCAGCAGCTCCCCCCCGTGGGGGGTCGACTATGGCTACACCTTC. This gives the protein CASSSPPWGVDYGYTF. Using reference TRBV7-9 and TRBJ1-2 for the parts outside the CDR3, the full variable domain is DTGVSQNPRHKITKRGQNVTFRCDPISEHNRLYWYRQTLGQGPEFLTYFQNEAQLEKSRLLSDRFSAERPKGSFSTLEIQRTEQGDSAMYLCASSSPPWGVDYGYTFGSGTRLTVV.

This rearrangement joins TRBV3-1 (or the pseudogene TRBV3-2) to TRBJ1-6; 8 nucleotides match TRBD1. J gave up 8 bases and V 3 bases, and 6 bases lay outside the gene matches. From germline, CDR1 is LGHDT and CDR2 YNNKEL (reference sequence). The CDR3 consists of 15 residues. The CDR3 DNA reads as TGTGCCAGCAGCCAGGTTGACAGGGGCTATTCACCCCTCCACTTT. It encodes CASSQVDRGYSPLHF.

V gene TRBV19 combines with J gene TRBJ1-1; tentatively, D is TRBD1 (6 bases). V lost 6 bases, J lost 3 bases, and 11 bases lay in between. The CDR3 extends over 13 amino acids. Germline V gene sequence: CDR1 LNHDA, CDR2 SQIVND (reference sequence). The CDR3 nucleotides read TGTGCCAGTAGGAGGGGGGGAGACACTGAAGCTTTCTTT. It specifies CASRRGGDTEAFF. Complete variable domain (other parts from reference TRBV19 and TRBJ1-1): DGGITQSPKYLFRKEGQNVTLSCEQNLNHDAMYWYRQDPGQGLRLIYYSQIVNDFQKGDIAEGYSVSREKKESFPLTVTSAQKNPTAFYLCASRRGGDTEAFFGQGTRLTVV.

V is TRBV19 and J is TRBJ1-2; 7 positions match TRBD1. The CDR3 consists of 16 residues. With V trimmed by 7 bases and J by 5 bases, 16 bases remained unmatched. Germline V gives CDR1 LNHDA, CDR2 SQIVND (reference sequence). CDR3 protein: CASKAGERGRNYGYTF. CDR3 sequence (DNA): TGTGCCAGTAAGGCCGGAGAGAGGGGGCGGAATTATGGCTACACCTTC.

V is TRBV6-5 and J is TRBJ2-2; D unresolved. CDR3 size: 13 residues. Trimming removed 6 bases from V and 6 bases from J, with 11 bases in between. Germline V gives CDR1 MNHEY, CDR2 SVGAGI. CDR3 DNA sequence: TGTGCCAGCAGCCCGTCTAACGCCGGGGAGCTGTTTTTT. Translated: CASSPSNAGELFF.

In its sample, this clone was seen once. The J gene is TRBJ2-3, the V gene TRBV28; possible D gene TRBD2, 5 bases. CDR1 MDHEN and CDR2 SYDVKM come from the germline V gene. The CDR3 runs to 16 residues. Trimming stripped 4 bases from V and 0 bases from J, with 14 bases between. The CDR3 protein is CASSYRPRVSTDTQYF. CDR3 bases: TGTGCCAGCAGTTACCGCCCGAGGGTAAGCACAGATACGCAGTATTTT.

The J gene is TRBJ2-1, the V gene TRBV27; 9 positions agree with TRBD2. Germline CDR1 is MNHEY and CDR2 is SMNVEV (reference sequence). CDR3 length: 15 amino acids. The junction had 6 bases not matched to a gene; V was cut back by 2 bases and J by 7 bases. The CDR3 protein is CASSLIAGVGNEQFF. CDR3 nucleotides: TGTGCCAGCAGTTTAATAGCGGGGGTGGGGAATGAGCAGTTCTTC.

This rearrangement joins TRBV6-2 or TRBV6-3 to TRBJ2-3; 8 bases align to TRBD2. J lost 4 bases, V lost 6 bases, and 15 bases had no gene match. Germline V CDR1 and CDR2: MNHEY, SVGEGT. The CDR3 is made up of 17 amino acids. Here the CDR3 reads CASSLLVAGGGPDTQYF. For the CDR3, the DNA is TGTGCCAGCAGCCTCCTTGTTGCGGGCGGGGGGCCAGATACGCAGTATTTT.